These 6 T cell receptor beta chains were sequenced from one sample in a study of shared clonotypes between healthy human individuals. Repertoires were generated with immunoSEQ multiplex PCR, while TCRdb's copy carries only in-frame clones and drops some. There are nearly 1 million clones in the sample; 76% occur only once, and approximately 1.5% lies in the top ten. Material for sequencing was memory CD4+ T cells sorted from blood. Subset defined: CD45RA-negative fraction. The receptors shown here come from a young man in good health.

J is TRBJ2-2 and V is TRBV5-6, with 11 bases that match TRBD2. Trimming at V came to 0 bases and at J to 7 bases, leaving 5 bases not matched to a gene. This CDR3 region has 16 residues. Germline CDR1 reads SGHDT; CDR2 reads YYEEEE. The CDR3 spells CASSLVLAGDVGELFF. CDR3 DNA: TGTGCCAGCAGCTTGGTACTAGCGGGAGATGTCGGGGAGCTGTTTTTT.

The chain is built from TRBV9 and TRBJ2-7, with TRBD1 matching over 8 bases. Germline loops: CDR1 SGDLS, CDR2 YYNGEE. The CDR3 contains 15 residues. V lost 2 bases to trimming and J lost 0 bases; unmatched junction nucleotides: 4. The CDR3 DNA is TGTGCCAGCAGCGTCGGGGGACAGGCCTCCTACGAGCAGTACTTC. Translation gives CASSVGGQASYEQYF. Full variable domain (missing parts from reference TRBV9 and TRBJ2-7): DSGVTQTPKHLITATGQRVTLRCSPRSGDLSVYWYQQSLDQGLQFLIQYYNGEERAKGNILERFSAQQFPDLHSELNLSSLELGDSALYFCASSVGGQASYEQYFGPGTRLTVT.

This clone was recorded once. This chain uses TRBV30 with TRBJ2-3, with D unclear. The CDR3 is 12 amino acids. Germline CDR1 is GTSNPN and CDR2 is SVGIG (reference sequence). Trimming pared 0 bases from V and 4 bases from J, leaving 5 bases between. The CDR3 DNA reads TGTGCCTGGAGTGTAGCGTCAGATACGCAGTATTTT. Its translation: CAWSVASDTQYF.

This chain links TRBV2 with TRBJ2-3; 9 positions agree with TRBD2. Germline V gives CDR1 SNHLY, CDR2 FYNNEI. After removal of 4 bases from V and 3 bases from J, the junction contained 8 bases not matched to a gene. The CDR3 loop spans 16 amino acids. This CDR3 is CASSAGTSSWTDTQYF. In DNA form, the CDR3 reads TGTGCCAGCAGTGCCGGGACTAGCTCTTGGACAGATACGCAGTATTTT.

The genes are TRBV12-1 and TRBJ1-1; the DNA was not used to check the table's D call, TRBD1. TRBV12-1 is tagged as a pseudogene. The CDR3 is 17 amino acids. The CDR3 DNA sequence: TGTGCCAGCAGCTTTTGGACAGGAAGACCCATGAACACTGAAGCTTTCTTT. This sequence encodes CASSFWTGRPMNTEAFF.

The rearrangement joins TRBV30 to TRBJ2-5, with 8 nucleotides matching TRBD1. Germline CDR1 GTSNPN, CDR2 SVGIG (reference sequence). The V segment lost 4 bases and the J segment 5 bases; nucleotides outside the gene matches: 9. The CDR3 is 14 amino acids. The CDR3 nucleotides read TGTGCCTGGAATCTACTTCGACAGGGGGAGACCCAGTACTTC. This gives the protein CAWNLLRQGETQYF.